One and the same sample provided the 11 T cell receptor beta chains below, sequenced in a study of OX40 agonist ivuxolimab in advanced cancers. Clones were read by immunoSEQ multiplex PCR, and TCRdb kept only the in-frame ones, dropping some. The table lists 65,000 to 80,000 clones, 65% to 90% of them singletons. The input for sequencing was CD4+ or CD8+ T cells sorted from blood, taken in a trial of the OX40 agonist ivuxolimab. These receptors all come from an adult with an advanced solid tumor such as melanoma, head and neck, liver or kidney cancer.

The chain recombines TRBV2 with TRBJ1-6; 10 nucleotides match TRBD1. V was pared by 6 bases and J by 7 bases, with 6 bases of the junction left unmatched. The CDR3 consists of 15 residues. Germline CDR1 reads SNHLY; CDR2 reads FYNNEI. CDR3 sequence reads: CASRTGGASNSPLHF. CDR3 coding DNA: TGTGCCAGCAGGACAGGGGGCGCTTCCAATTCACCCCTCCACTTT.

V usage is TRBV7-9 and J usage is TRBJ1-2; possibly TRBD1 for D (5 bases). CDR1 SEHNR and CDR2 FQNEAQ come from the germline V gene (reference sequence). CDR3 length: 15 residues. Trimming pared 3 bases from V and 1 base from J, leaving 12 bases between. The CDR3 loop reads CASSFAVQGNYGYTF. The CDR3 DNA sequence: TGTGCCAGCAGCTTCGCCGTCCAGGGTAACTATGGCTACACCTTC.

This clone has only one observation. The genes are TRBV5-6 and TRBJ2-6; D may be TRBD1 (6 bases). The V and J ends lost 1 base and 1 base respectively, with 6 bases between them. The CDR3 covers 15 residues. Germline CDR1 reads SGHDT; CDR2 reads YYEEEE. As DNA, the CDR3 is TGTGCCAGCAGCTTGACAGGGTCTGGGGCCAACGTCCTGACTTTC. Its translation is CASSLTGSGANVLTF. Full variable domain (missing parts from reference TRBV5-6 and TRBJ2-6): DAGVTQSPTHLIKTRGQQVTLRCSPKSGHDTVSWYQQALGQGPQFIFQYYEEEERQRGNFPDRFSGHQFPNYSSELNVNALLLGDSALYLCASSLTGSGANVLTFGAGSRLTVL.

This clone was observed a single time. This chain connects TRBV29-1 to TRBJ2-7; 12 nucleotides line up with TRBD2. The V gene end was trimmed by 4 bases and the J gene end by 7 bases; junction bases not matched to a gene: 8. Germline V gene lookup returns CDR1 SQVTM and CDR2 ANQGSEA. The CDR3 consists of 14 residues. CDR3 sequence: CSVALAGGPGEQYF. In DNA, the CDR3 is TGCAGCGTTGCGCTAGCGGGGGGGCCGGGGGAGCAGTACTTC.

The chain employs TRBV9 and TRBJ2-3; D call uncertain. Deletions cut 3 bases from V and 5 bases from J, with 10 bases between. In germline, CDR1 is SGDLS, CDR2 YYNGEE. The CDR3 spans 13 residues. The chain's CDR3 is CASSDGPKDTQYF. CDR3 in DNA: TGTGCCAGCAGCGATGGCCCGAAAGATACGCAGTATTTT.

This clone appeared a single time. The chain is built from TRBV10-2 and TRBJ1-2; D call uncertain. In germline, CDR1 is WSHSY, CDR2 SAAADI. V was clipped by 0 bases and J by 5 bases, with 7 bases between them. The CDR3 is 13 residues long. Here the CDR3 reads CASSESGVYGYTF. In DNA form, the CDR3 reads TGCGCCAGCAGTGAGTCGGGCGTTTATGGCTACACCTTC.

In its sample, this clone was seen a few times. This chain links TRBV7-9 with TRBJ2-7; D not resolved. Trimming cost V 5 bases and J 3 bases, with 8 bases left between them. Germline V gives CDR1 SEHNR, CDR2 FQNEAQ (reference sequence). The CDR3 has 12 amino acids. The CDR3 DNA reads TGTGCCAGCAGCCCAGACAACTACGAGCAGTACTTC. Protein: CASSPDNYEQYF. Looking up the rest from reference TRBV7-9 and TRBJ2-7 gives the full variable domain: DTGVSQNPRHKITKRGQNVTFRCDPISEHNRLYWYRQTLGQGPEFLTYFQNEAQLEKSRLLSDRFSAERPKGSFSTLEIQRTEQGDSAMYLCASSPDNYEQYFGPGTRLTVT.

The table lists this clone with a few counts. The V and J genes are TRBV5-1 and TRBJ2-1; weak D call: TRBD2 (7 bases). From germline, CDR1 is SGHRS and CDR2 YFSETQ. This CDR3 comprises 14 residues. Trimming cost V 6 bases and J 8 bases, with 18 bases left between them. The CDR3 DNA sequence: TGCGCCAGCACCCTCGAGGGGGGAGGGGATGAGCAGTTCTTC. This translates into CASTLEGGGDEQFF.

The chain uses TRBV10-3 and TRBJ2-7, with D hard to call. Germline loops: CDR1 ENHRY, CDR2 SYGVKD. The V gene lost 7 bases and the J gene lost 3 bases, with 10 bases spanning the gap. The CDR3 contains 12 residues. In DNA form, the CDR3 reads TGTGCCATCAAAGACATCGACTACGAGCAGTACTTC. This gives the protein CAIKDIDYEQYF.

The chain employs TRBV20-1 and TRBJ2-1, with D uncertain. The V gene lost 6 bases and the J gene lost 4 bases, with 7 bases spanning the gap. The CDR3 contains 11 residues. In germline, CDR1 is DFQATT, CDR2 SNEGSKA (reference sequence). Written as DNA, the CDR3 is TGCAGTGCAGCGTGGTACAATGAGCAGTTCTTC. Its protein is CSAAWYNEQFF.

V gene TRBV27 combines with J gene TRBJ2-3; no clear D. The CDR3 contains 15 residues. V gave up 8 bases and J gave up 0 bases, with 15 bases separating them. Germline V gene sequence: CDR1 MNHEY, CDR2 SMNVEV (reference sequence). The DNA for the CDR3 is TGTGCCAGCGCATCAGGCCGAGGAAGCACAGATACGCAGTATTTT. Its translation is CASASGRGSTDTQYF.